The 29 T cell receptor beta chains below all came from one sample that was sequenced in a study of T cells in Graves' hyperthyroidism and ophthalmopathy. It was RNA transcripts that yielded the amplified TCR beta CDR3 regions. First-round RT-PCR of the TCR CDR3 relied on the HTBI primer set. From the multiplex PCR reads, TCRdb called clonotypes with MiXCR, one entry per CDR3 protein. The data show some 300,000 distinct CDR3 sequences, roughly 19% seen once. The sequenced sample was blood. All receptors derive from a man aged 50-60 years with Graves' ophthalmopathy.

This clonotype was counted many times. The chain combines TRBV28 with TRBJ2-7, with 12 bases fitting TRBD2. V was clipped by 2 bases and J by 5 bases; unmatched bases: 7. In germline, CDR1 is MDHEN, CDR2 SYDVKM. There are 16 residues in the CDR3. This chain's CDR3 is CASSLRLAGGTNEQYF. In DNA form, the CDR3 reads TGTGCCAGCAGTTTACGGCTAGCGGGAGGGACGAACGAGCAGTACTTC.

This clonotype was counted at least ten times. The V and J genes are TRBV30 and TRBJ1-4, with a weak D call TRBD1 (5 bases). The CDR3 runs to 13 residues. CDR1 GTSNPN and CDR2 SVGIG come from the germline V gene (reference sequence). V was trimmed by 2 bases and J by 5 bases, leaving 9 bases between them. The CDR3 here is CAWSNRQNEKLFF. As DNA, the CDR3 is TGTGCCTGGAGTAACCGACAGAATGAAAAACTGTTTTTT.

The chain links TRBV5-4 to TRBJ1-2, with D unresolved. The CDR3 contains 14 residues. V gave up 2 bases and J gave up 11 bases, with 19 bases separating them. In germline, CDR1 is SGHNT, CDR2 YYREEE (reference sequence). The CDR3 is CASSFGVPSYGYTF. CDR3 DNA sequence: TGTGCCAGCAGCTTTGGAGTACCTAGCTACGGGTACACCTTC.

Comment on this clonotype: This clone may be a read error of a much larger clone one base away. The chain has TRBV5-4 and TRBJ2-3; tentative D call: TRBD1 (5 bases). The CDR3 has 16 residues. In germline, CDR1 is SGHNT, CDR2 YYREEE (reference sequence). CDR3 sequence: CASGLQWQGETDTQYF. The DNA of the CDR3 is TGTGCCAGCGGCTTGCAGTGGCAGGGTGAGACAGATACGCAGTATTTT.

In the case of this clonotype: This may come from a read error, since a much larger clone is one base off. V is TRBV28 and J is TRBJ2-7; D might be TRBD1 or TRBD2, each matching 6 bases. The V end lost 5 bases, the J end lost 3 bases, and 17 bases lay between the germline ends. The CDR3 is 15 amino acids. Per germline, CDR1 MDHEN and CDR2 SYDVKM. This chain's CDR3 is CASSPKGGTNYEQYF. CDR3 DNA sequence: TGTGCCAGCAGTCCGAAGGGGGGTACGAACTACGAGCAGTACTTC. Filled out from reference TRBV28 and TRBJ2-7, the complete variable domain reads DVKVTQSSRYLVKRTGEKVFLECVQDMDHENMFWYRQDPGLGLRLIYFSYDVKMKEKGDIPEGYSVSREKKERFSLILESASTNQTSMYLCASSPKGGTNYEQYFGPGTRLTVT.

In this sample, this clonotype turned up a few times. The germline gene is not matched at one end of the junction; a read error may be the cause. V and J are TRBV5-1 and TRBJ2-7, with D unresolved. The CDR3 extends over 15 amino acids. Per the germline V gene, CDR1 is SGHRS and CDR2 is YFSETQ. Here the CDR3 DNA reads TGTGCCAGCAGCTTGGGAATAGGGTATGTTTACGAGCAGTACTTC. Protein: CASSLGIGYVYEQYF. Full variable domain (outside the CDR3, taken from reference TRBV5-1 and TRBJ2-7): KAGVTQTPRYLIKTRGQQVTLSCSPISGHRSVSWYQQTPGQGLQFLFEYFSETQRNKGNFPGRFSGRQFSNSRSEMNVSTLELGDSALYLCASSLGIGYVYEQYFGPGTRLTVT.

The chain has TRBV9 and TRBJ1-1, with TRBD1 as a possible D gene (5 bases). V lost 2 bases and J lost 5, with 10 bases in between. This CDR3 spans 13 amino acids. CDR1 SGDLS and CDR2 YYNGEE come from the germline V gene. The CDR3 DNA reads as TGTGCCAGCAGCGTGAGGGGAGGGACTGAAGCTTTCTTT. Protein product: CASSVRGGTEAFF.

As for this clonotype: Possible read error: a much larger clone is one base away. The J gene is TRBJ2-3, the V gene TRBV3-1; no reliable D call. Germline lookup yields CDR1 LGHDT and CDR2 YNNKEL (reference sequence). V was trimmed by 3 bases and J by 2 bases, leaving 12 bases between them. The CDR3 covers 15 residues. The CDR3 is CASSHLMWATDTQYF. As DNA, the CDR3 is TGTGCCAGCAGCCATTTGATGTGGGCCACAGATACGCAGTATTTT.

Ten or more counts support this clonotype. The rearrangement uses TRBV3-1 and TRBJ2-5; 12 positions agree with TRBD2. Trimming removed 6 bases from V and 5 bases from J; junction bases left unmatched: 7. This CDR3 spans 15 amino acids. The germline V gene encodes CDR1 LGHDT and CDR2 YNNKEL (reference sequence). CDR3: CASRRLAGDAETQYF. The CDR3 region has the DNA TGTGCCAGCAGGCGACTAGCGGGAGATGCGGAGACCCAGTACTTC.

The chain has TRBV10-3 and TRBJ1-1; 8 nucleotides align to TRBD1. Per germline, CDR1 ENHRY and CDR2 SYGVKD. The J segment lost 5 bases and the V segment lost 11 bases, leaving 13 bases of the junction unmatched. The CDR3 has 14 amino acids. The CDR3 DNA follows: TGTGCCGTCCAAGTCGACAGGGGACGAACTGAAGCTTTCTTT. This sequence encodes CAVQVDRGRTEAFF.

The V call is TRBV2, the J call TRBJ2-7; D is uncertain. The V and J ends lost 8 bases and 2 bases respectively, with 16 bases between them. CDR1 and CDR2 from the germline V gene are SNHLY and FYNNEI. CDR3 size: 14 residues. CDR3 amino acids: CASGAWQTAYEQYF. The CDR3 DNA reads TGTGCCAGCGGTGCTTGGCAGACTGCCTACGAGCAGTACTTC.

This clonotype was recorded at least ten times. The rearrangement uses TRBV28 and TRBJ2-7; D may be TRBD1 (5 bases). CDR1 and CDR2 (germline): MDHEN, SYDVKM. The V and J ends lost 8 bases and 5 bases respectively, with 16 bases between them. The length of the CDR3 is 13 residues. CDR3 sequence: CASGLVGRNEQYF. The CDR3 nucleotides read TGTGCCAGCGGTCTAGTGGGGCGGAACGAGCAGTACTTC.

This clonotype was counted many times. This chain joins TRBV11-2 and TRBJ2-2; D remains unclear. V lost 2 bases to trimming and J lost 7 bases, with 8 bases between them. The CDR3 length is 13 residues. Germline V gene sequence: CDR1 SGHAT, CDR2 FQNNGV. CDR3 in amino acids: CASSLMGNGELFF. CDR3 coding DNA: TGTGCCAGCAGCTTAATGGGCAACGGGGAGCTGTTTTTT.

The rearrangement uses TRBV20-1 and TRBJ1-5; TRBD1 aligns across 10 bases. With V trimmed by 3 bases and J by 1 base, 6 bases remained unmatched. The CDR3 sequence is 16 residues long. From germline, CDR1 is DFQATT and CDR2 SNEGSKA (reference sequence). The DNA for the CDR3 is TGCAGTGCTAGCCGGGACAGGGGAATGAGCAATCAGCCCCAGCATTTT. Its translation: CSASRDRGMSNQPQHF.

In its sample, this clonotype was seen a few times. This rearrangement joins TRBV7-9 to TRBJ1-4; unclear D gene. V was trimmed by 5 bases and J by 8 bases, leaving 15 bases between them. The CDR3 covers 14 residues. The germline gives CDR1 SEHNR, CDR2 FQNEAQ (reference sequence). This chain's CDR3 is CASSEVGIWEKLFF. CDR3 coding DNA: TGTGCCAGCAGCGAAGTCGGGATTTGGGAAAAACTGTTTTTT.

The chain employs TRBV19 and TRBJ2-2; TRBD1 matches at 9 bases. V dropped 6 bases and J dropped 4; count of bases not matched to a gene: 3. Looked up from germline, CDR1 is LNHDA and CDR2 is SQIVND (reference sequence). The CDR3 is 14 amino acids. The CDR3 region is CASRTGGSTGELFF. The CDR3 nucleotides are TGTGCCAGTAGGACAGGGGGTTCCACCGGGGAGCTGTTTTTT.

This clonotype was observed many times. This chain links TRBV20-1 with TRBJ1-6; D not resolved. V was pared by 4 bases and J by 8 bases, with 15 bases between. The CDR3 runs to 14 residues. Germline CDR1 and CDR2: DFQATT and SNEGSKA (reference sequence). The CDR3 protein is CSATAGGEYSPLHF. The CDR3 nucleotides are TGCAGTGCTACGGCGGGCGGGGAGTATTCACCCCTCCACTTT.

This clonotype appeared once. CDR3 amino acids: CASSLLGGAGGYEQYF. The DNA of the CDR3 is TGTGCCAGCAGTTTATTGGGGGGGGCGGGCGGCTACGAGCAGTACTTC. V is TRBV28 and J is TRBJ2-7; possibly TRBD2 for D (7 bases). The V gene's germline CDR1 is MDHEN and CDR2 SYDVKM. With 1 base removed from V and 3 bases from J, the gap between germline ends came to 16 bases. This CDR3 region has 16 residues. The entire variable domain, with the rest obtained from reference TRBV28 and TRBJ2-7, is as follows: DVKVTQSSRYLVKRTGEKVFLECVQDMDHENMFWYRQDPGLGLRLIYFSYDVKMKEKGDIPEGYSVSREKKERFSLILESASTNQTSMYLCASSLLGGAGGYEQYFGPGTRLTVT.

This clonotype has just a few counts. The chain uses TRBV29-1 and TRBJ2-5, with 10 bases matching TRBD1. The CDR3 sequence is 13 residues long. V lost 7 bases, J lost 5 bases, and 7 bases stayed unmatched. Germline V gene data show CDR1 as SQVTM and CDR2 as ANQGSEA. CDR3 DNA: TGCAGCGGGACCGGGACAGGGGAGGAGACCCAGTACTTC. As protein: CSGTGTGEETQYF.

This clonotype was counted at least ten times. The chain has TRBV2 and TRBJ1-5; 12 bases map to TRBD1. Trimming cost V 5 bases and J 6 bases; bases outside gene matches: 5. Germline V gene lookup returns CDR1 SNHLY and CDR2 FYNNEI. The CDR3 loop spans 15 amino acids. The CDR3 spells CASSPGTGGGQPQHF. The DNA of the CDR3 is TGTGCCAGCAGTCCCGGGACAGGGGGCGGTCAGCCCCAGCATTTT.

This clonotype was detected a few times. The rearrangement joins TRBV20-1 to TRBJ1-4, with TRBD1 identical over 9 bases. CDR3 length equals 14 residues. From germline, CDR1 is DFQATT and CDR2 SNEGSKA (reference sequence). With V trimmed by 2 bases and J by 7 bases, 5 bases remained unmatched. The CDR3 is CSARPRTGVEKLFF. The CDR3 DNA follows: TGCAGTGCTAGACCCAGGACAGGGGTTGAAAAACTGTTTTTT.

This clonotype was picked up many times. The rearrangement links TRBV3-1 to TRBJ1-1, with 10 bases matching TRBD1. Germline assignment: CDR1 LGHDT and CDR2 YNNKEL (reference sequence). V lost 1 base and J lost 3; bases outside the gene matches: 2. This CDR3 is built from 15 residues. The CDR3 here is CASSQGGQGHTEAFF. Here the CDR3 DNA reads TGTGCCAGCAGCCAAGGGGGACAGGGGCACACTGAAGCTTTCTTT.

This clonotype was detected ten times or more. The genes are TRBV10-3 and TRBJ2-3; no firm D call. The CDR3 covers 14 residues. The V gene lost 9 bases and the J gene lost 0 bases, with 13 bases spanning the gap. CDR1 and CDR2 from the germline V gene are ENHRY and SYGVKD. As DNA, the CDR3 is TGTGCCATTCGCGATCGGGCTAGCACAGATACGCAGTATTTT. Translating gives CAIRDRASTDTQYF.

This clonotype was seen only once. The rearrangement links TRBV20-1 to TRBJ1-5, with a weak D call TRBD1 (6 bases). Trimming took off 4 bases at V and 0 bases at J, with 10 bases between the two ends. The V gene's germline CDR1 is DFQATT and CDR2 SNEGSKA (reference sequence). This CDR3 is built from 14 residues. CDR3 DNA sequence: TGCAGTGCTACAGGACAGTCTAGCAATCAGCCCCAGCATTTT. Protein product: CSATGQSSNQPQHF.

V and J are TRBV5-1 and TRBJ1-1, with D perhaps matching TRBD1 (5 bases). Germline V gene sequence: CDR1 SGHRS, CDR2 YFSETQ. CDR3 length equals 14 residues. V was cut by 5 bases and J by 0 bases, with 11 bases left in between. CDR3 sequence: CASREQELNTEAFF. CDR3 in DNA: TGCGCCAGCAGGGAACAGGAACTGAACACTGAAGCTTTCTTT.

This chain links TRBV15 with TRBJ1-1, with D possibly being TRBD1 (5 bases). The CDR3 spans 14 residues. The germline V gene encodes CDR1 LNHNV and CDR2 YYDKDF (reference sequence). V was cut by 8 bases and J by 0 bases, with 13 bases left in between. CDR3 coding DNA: TGTGCCACCGGGAGGGGAGGGCTGAACACTGAAGCTTTCTTT. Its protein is CATGRGGLNTEAFF.

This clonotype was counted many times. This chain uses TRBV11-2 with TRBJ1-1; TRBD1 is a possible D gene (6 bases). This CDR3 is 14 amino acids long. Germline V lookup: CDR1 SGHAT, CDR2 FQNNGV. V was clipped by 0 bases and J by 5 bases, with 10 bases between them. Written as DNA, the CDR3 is TGTGCCAGCAGCTTAGATCCAGGGGTGACTGAAGCTTTCTTT. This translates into CASSLDPGVTEAFF.

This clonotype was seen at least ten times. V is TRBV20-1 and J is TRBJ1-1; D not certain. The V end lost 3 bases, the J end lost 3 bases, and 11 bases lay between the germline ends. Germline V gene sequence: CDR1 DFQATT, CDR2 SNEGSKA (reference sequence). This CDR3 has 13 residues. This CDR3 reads CSASRDLYTEAFF. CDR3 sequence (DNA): TGCAGTGCTAGCCGGGATCTCTACACTGAAGCTTTCTTT.

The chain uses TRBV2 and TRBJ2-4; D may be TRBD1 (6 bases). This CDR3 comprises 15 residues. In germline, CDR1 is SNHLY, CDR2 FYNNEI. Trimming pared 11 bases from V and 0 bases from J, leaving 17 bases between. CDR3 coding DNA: TGTGCCTGCACATCTGACAGGAGAGCCAAAAACATTCAGTACTTC. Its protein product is CACTSDRRAKNIQYF.